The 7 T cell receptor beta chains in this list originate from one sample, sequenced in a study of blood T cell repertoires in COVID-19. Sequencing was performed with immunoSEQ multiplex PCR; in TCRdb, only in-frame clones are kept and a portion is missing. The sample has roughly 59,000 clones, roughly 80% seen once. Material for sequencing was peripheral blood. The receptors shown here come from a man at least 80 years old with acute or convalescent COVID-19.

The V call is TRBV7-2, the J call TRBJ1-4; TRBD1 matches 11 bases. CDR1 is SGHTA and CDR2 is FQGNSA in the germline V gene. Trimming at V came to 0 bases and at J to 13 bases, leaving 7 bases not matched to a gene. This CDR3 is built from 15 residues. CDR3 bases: TGTGCCAGCAGCTTAGCCCGGGACAGGGGGAGAGGACTGTTTTTT. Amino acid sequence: CASSLARDRGRGLFF.

The CDR3 sequence is CASSFDRTGGMNSPLHF. DNA of the CDR3: TGCGCCAGCAGCTTTGATCGGACAGGGGGCATGAATTCACCCCTCCACTTT. This sequence joins TRBV5-1 and TRBJ1-6, with 11 bases fitting TRBD1. CDR3 size: 17 residues. Trimming cost V 2 bases and J 7 bases; bases outside gene matches: 8. Germline values: CDR1 SGHRS, CDR2 YFSETQ.

The CDR3 loop reads CAISEREGYQETQYF. CDR3 sequence (DNA): TGTGCCATCAGTGAGCGGGAAGGGTACCAAGAGACCCAGTACTTC. This chain joins TRBV10-3 and TRBJ2-5; D might be TRBD2 (5 bases). V lost 2 bases and J lost 0, with 10 bases in between. CDR3 length: 15 amino acids. Germline CDR1 ENHRY, CDR2 SYGVKD.

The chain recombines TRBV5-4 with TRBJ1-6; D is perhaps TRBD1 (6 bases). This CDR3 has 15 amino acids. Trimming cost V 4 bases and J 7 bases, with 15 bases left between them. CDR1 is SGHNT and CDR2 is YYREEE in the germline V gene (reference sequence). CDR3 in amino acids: CASSPRGGRNSPLHF. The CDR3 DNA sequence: TGTGCCAGCAGCCCCCGGGGGGGGCGGAATTCACCCCTCCACTTT.

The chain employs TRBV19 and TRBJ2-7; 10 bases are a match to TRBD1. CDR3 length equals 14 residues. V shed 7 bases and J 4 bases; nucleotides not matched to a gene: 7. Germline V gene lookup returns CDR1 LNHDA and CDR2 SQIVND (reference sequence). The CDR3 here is CASTRTGGLYEQYF. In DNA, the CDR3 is TGTGCCAGTACTCGGACAGGGGGTTTATACGAGCAGTACTTC.

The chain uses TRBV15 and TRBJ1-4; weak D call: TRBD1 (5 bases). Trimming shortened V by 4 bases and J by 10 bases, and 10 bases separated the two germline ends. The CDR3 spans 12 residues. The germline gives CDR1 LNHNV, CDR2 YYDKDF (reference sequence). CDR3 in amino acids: CATSKRQRKLFF. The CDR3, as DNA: TGTGCCACCAGCAAACGACAGCGAAAACTGTTTTTT.

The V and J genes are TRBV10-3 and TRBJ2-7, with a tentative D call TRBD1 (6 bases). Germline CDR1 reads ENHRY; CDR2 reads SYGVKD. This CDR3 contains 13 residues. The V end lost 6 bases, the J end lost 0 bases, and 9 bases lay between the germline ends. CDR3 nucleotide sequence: TGTGCCATCAGCAGGGGAATCTCCTACGAGCAGTACTTC. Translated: CAISRGISYEQYF.